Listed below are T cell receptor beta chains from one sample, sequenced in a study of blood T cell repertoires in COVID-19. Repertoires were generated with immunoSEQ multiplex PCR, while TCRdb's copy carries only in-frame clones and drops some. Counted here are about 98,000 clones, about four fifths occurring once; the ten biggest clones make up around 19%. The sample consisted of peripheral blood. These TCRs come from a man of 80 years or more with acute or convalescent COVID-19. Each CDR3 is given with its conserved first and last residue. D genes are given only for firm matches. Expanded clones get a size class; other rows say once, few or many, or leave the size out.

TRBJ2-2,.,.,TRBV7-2,CASSLGGSANTGELFF,TGTGCCAGCAGCTTAGGAGGTTCCGCGAACACCGGGGAGCTGTTTTTT
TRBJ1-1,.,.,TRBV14,CASSQLQGYTEAFF,TGTGCCAGCAGCCAATTACAGGGATACACTGAAGCTTTCTTT
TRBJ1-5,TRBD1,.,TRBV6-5,CASSIGQGNQPQHF,TGTGCCAGCAGTATCGGACAGGGCAATCAGCCCCAGCATTTT
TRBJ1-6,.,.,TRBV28,CASSLMGAAGNSPLHF,TGTGCCAGCAGTTTAATGGGGGCGGCTGGTAATTCACCCCTCCACTTT
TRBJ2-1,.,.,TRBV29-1,CSVATGKEQFF,TGCAGCGTTGCTACTGGTAAAGAGCAGTTCTTC
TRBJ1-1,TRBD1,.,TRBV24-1,CATSDLQGAKVNTEAFF,TGTGCCACCAGTGATTTGCAGGGGGCCAAGGTGAACACTGAAGCTTTCTTT
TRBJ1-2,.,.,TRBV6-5,CASLDSSYGYTF,TGTGCCAGCCTGGACAGTTCTTATGGCTACACCTTC
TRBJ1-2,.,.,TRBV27,CASSLTRRHSYTF,TGTGCCAGCAGTTTAACTAGGAGGCATAGCTACACCTTC
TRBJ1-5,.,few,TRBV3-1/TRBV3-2,CASSHDRLVLTQPQHF,TGTGCCAGCAGCCATGACAGGCTAGTCCTGACTCAGCCCCAGCATTTT
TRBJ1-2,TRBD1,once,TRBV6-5,CASCTGTGTVYTF,TGTGCCAGCTGCACCGGGACAGGGACTGTCTACACCTTC
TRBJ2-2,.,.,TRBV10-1,CASGRGIGGELFF,TGCGCCAGCGGTAGGGGAATTGGCGGGGAGCTGTTTTTT
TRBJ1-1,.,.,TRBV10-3,CAISGTAAREAFF,TGTGCCATCAGTGGGACAGCTGCTCGGGAAGCTTTCTTT
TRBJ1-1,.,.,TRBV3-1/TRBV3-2,CASSLNGATEAFF,TGTGCCAGCAGCCTCAATGGAGCCACTGAAGCTTTCTTT